This T cell receptor beta chain was sequenced for a study of shared clonotypes between healthy human individuals. Findings of the study overall: Naive CD4 clonotypes were shared across a handful of donors at roughly 5%.

Note on this clone: Its antigen remains unidentified. Being one base from a much bigger clone, this may be a read error. Other DNA sequences of this sample code for an identical CDR3.

Naive CD8 populations comprised CD45RO-negative cells positively selected for CCR7, excluding terminally differentiated effector memory CD45RA+ cells. This CDR3 is 14 amino acids long. The V gene end was trimmed by 6 bases and the J gene end by 3 bases; junction bases not matched to a gene: 4. Germline CDR1 and CDR2: SGHAT and FQNNGV. Sequenced by immunoSEQ multiplex PCR; TCRdb stores in-frame clones only, minus some. The table has roughly 2,000,000 clones, around 96% seen once. The J gene is TRBJ2-7, the V gene TRBV11-2; 11 nucleotides agree with TRBD1. The sequenced sample consisted of naive CD8+ T cells sorted from blood. The TCR originated in a man younger than 30 in good health. CDR3 in amino acids: CASSYGTGGYEQYF. The CDR3 DNA reads TGTGCCAGCAGTTACGGGACAGGGGGCTACGAGCAGTACTTC.